The source of this TCR beta chain is a study of CD8 T cells in ankylosing spondylitis. General study findings and limits: Roughly eight highly homologous variants made up a TCR beta motif that seemed to typify ankylosing spondylitis blood. In peripheral blood, disease-linked CD8+ clones occurred at relatively low frequencies.

This clonotype was observed a single time. Its specificity is unknown. Unmatched junction bases numbered 5, after V lost 0 bases and J lost 3 bases. CDR3 length: 15 amino acids. CDR1 and CDR2 (germline): DFQATT, SNEGSKA (reference sequence). Making the TCR beta libraries involved quantitative 5'-RACE with molecular barcodes. A single record per CDR3 protein comes from TCRdb applying MiXCR to the 5' RACE reads. There are 250,000 to 350,000 distinct CDR3 sequences in the sample; 6.5% to 10% occur only once, and more than 12% lies in the top ten. The source is a male donor with ankylosing spondylitis. The chain carries TRBV20-1 and TRBJ2-7, with 10 bases aligning to TRBD2. Sequencing was done on a sample of blood, either unsorted or a sorted T cell fraction (not recorded which). The CDR3 DNA reads TGCAGTGCTAGAGACCAGCGGGAGGGGGTCTACGAGCAGTACTTC. It is translated as CSARDQREGVYEQYF.